This paragraph covers one T cell receptor (beta chain) sequence. The target of this receptor is not known. The sample holds no much larger clone one base away, and base qualities are not on file. Libraries came from the immunoSEQ multiplex PCR assay. In its TCRdb copy, this immuneACCESS table keeps in-frame sequences only and misses some clones. Where compared with another copy, unresolved V genes explain less than half of these, and the others have no known cause. For this sample the table gives tens of thousands of clones, of which roughly 92% were detected only once. Roughly 2% of the sample goes to the ten largest clones. CDR1 and CDR2 are read off the germline V gene as MNHEY and SVGAGI. The CDR3, cysteine through phenylalanine, is 14 amino acids long. CDR3 DNA is the only sequence kept; it has 42 bases, read in frame from the first base. Compared with germline, V lacks 6 bases and J lacks 5 bases; bases without a gene match: 4.

The record originates from a study of T cell changes during pregnancy in multiple sclerosis (dated by TCRdb to the late 2010s). Regarding the complete study: The study examined how the T cell repertoire changed over the course of pregnancy in women with multiple sclerosis.

This receptor chain uses TRBV6-5 and TRBJ1-5; the central 10 bases match TRBD1. The sequencing here drew on peripheral blood, taken in the second trimester of pregnancy. This receptor was identified in a female donor with multiple sclerosis, enrolled in a pregnancy study. In nucleotide form, the sequence is TGTGCCAGCAGCCGGGACAGGGGAGATCAGCCCCAGCATTTT. This encodes CASSRDRGDQPQHF.